These 22 T cell receptor beta chains were all obtained from the same sample, sequenced in a study of lymphopenia after photon versus proton radiotherapy. Sequencing was performed with immunoSEQ multiplex PCR; in TCRdb, only in-frame clones are kept and a portion is missing. The profile shows approximately 150,000 clones, about 88% of them singletons. This specimen was peripheral blood, taken from a patient treated with photon-based radiotherapy. Receptor source: a man aged 50-59 years with gastric cancer.

The chain's CDR3 is CASGRVSPLHF. CDR3 nucleotide sequence: TGTGCCAGCGGGAGGGTTTCACCCCTCCACTTT. V gene TRBV27 combines with J gene TRBJ1-6; D unresolved. The germline V gene encodes CDR1 MNHEY and CDR2 SMNVEV (reference sequence). With 8 bases removed from V and 9 bases from J, the gap between germline ends came to 8 bases. This CDR3 contains 11 residues.

V is TRBV5-4 and J is TRBJ2-7; TRBD1 matches at 9 bases. Looked up from germline, CDR1 is SGHNT and CDR2 is YYREEE (reference sequence). The V gene end was trimmed by 4 bases and the J gene end by 3 bases; junction bases not matched to a gene: 8. This CDR3 is built from 15 residues. The CDR3: CASSPAGQGYYEQYF. CDR3 nucleotide sequence: TGTGCCAGCAGCCCTGCGGGACAGGGTTACTACGAGCAGTACTTC.

The chain employs TRBV18 and TRBJ2-7, with D tentatively TRBD1 (5 bases). The CDR3 is 15 amino acids. Trimming left V 0 bases short and J 6 bases short, with 15 bases between. Germline assignment: CDR1 KGHSH and CDR2 LQKENI. In DNA, the CDR3 is TGTGCCAGCTCACCACCGTCATCAAGGGGCGGCGAGCAGTACTTC. Residues: CASSPPSSRGGEQYF. The full variable domain, rest sourced from reference TRBV18 and TRBJ2-7, is NAGVMQNPRHLVRRRGQEARLRCSPMKGHSHVYWYRQLPEEGLKFMVYLQKENIIDESGMPKERFSAEFPKEGPSILRIQQVVRGDSAAYFCASSPPSSRGGEQYFGPGTRLTVT.

This chain links TRBV5-5 with TRBJ2-5; perhaps D is TRBD1 or TRBD2 (5 bases each). The CDR3 totals 14 residues. Deletions cut 3 bases from V and 2 bases from J, with 11 bases between. Germline V gives CDR1 SGHKS, CDR2 YYEKEE (reference sequence). In DNA form, the CDR3 reads TGTGCCAGCAGCTGGGGGACGCTACAAGAGACCCAGTACTTC. Translated: CASSWGTLQETQYF.

The rearrangement uses TRBV7-2 and TRBJ1-3, with D unresolved. This CDR3 has 15 residues. The V gene lost 3 bases and the J gene lost 1 base, with 10 bases spanning the gap. Germline-derived CDR1 and CDR2 are SGHTA and FQGNSA. The CDR3 bases are TGTGCCAGCAGCTTTTATATCAATTCTGGAAACACCATATATTTT. Translated: CASSFYINSGNTIYF.

The chain carries TRBV27 and TRBJ2-3; D not resolved. V dropped 4 bases and J dropped 9 bases, with 14 bases sitting between them. In germline, CDR1 is MNHEY, CDR2 SMNVEV (reference sequence). This CDR3 region has 13 residues. This chain's CDR3 is CASSSSSARTQYF. The DNA for the CDR3 is TGTGCCAGCAGTTCGTCTAGTGCACGGACGCAGTATTTT.

This chain joins TRBV25-1 and TRBJ1-1; 9 bases are shared with TRBD1. The ends lost 4 bases at V and 6 bases at J; junction bases unmatched: 6. Germline V gives CDR1 MGHDK, CDR2 SYGVNS. The length of the CDR3 is 14 residues. For the CDR3, the DNA is TGTGCCAGCAGTGGGCGACAGGGGGGCGCTGAAGCTTTCTTT. This sequence encodes CASSGRQGGAEAFF. The full variable domain, its missing parts supplied by reference TRBV25-1 and TRBJ1-1, is EADIYQTPRYLVIGTGKKITLECSQTMGHDKMYWYQQDPGMELHLIHYSYGVNSTEKGDLSSESTVSRIRTEHFPLTLESARPSHTSQYLCASSGRQGGAEAFFGQGTRLTVV.

The chain is built from TRBV6-5 and TRBJ2-7; a possible D gene is TRBD2 (5 bases). CDR3 length: 15 amino acids. CDR1 and CDR2 (germline): MNHEY, SVGAGI. Trimming pared 4 bases from V and 2 bases from J, leaving 15 bases between. The CDR3 nucleotides are TGTGCCAGCAGTTTCGGTCGGGGTATCACCTACGAGCAGTACTTC. Translated, it gives CASSFGRGITYEQYF.

The V gene is TRBV6-4, the J gene TRBJ2-3, with 11 bases aligning to TRBD2. With 6 bases clipped from V and 5 bases from J, the junction kept 7 bases outside the gene matches. Germline V CDR1 and CDR2: MRHNA, SNTAGT. The CDR3 consists of 15 residues. Written as DNA, the CDR3 is TGTGCCAGCAGCACGACTAGCGGGACGGGAGATACGCAGTATTTT. As protein: CASSTTSGTGDTQYF.

V is TRBV19 and J is TRBJ1-5, with TRBD1 matching 8 bases. CDR1 and CDR2 from the germline V gene are LNHDA and SQIVND (reference sequence). CDR3 size: 14 residues. V shed 4 bases and J 4 bases; nucleotides not matched to a gene: 3. Here the CDR3 reads CASSTDRGNQPQHF. CDR3 bases: TGTGCCAGTAGTACTGACAGGGGAAATCAGCCCCAGCATTTT.

The rearrangement uses TRBV11-2 and TRBJ2-2; no clear D gene. Looked up from germline, CDR1 is SGHAT and CDR2 is FQNNGV. Trimming stripped 8 bases from V and 5 bases from J, with 6 bases between. The CDR3 contains 11 residues. Here the CDR3 reads CASGMTGELFF. CDR3 sequence (DNA): TGTGCCAGCGGTATGACCGGGGAGCTGTTTTTT.

The count of this clone is one. The CDR3 region has the DNA TGTGCCAGTAGTATAGGGACTAGCGGTCCATACGAGCAGTACTTC. Encoded protein: CASSIGTSGPYEQYF. This chain joins TRBV19 and TRBJ2-7; 10 bases line up with TRBD2. The V gene end was trimmed by 1 base and the J gene end by 4 bases; junction bases not matched to a gene: 4. Per the germline V gene, CDR1 is LNHDA and CDR2 is SQIVND (reference sequence). CDR3 length equals 15 residues.

The chain uses TRBV20-1 and TRBJ1-1, with D perhaps TRBD1 (6 bases). The CDR3 totals 11 residues. Germline loops: CDR1 DFQATT, CDR2 SNEGSKA (reference sequence). Trimming removed 5 bases at V and 4 bases at J, with 8 bases between. CDR3 loop: CSASDSTEAFF. The CDR3, as DNA: TGCAGTGCTTCGGACAGCACTGAAGCTTTCTTT.

This clone was counted between two and nine times. The genes are TRBV10-2 and TRBJ2-1; D uncertain. V shed 6 bases and J shed 7 bases, with 25 bases lying between them. The CDR3 extends over 17 amino acids. Germline assignment: CDR1 WSHSY and CDR2 SAAADI. CDR3 nucleotides: TGCGCCAGCAGCAACCCGGGTATGGCAGAAGGACGGAATGAGCAGTTCTTC. This sequence encodes CASSNPGMAEGRNEQFF.

There are a few counts of this clone. Sequence at one end of the junction differs from germline and may be a read error. This chain links TRBV6-5 with TRBJ1-2; D perhaps matches TRBD1 (6 bases). CDR3 length: 14 amino acids. Germline lookup yields CDR1 MNHEY and CDR2 SVGAGI. The CDR3 reads CASSHSRGAYGYTF. For the CDR3, the DNA is TGTGCCAGCAGTCACTCGCGGGGGGCCTATGGCTACACCTTC.

This clone was detected only a few times. The genes are TRBV7-9 and TRBJ1-5; D gene ambiguous. V lost 0 bases and J 2 bases, leaving 5 bases between the germline ends. Looked up from germline, CDR1 is SEHNR and CDR2 is FQNEAQ (reference sequence). The CDR3 length is 14 residues. The CDR3 region is CASSLASGNQPQHF. The CDR3, as DNA: TGTGCCAGCAGCTTAGCGAGCGGCAATCAGCCCCAGCATTTT.

The chain employs TRBV6-5 and TRBJ2-7; 8 positions match TRBD1. V dropped 6 bases and J dropped 2; count of bases not matched to a gene: 3. Per germline, CDR1 MNHEY and CDR2 SVGAGI. The CDR3 length is 13 residues. The chain's CDR3 is CASSDRGAYEQYF. The DNA for the CDR3 is TGTGCCAGCAGCGACAGGGGAGCCTACGAGCAGTACTTC.

This clone came up once. The V call is TRBV28, the J call TRBJ2-1; 9 bases line up with TRBD2. CDR1 and CDR2 from the germline V gene are MDHEN and SYDVKM. This CDR3 is built from 17 residues. Trimming at V came to 2 bases and at J to 9 bases, leaving 14 bases not matched to a gene. CDR3 sequence reads: CASSLAALRGRASEQFF. CDR3 DNA sequence: TGTGCCAGCAGTTTAGCGGCGCTGCGCGGGAGGGCCTCTGAGCAGTTCTTC.

This chain connects TRBV28 to TRBJ1-5, with 7 bases identical to TRBD1. V shed 7 bases and J 2 bases; nucleotides not matched to a gene: 5. The CDR3 has 14 amino acids. Germline-derived CDR1 and CDR2 are MDHEN and SYDVKM. In DNA form, the CDR3 reads TGTGCCAGCAACCCCGACAGGGGCAATCAGCCCCAGCATTTT. Encoded protein: CASNPDRGNQPQHF.

V usage is TRBV5-6 and J usage is TRBJ2-3, with TRBD1 as a possible D gene (5 bases). The CDR3 contains 16 residues. Between the trimmed V and J ends, which lost 0 bases and 8 bases, there was a span of 19 bases. Per the germline V gene, CDR1 is SGHDT and CDR2 is YYEEEE. CDR3 sequence: CASSLGQSRRVGTQYF. DNA of the CDR3: TGTGCCAGCAGCTTGGGACAGTCCAGAAGAGTAGGTACGCAGTATTTT.

The chain carries TRBV28 and TRBJ2-5, with 7 bases that match TRBD2. Per germline, CDR1 MDHEN and CDR2 SYDVKM. V shed 2 bases, J shed 5 bases, and the junction held 8 bases outside the gene matches. This CDR3 is built from 15 residues. The CDR3 DNA reads TGTGCCAGCAGTTTAACAACGCCCGGGGGGGAGACCCAGTACTTC. It specifies CASSLTTPGGETQYF. Full variable domain (missing parts from reference TRBV28 and TRBJ2-5): DVKVTQSSRYLVKRTGEKVFLECVQDMDHENMFWYRQDPGLGLRLIYFSYDVKMKEKGDIPEGYSVSREKKERFSLILESASTNQTSMYLCASSLTTPGGETQYFGPGTRLLVL.

The J gene is TRBJ2-1, the V gene TRBV18; D is ambiguous. The V end lost 0 bases, the J end lost 6 bases, and 6 bases lay between the germline ends. The V gene's germline CDR1 is KGHSH and CDR2 LQKENI. The CDR3 consists of 13 residues. The CDR3 DNA reads TGTGCCAGCTCACCACCACTCTCCAATGAGCAGTTCTTC. This codes for CASSPPLSNEQFF.